The 4 T cell receptor beta chains given below trace back to one sample, sequenced in a study of PD-L1 blockade in urothelial cancer. Time point here: pretreatment peripheral blood. Using immunoSEQ multiplex PCR, the repertoire was profiled, and TCRdb retains in-frame clones only, with some absent. The sample comprises 15,000 to 20,000 clones, roughly 90% of which are singletons, and 10% to 15% rests with the top ten. The sample was PBMCs, taken around atezolizumab (anti-PD-L1) treatment. The receptors stem from a man in his 70s with urothelial cancer.

The rearrangement links TRBV5-1 to TRBJ1-1; D might be TRBD1 (5 bases). This CDR3 region has 13 residues. Trimming cost V 4 bases and J 3 bases, with 10 bases left between them. Germline lookup yields CDR1 SGHRS and CDR2 YFSETQ. The CDR3 loop is CASSVKGDTEAFF. The DNA for the CDR3 is TGCGCCAGCAGCGTTAAAGGGGACACTGAAGCTTTCTTT.

The chain carries TRBV19 and TRBJ2-7, with 8 nucleotides matching TRBD1. The CDR3 covers 12 residues. V lost 6 bases to trimming and J lost 5 bases; unmatched junction nucleotides: 3. CDR1 and CDR2 (germline): LNHDA, SQIVND (reference sequence). The DNA for the CDR3 is TGTGCCAGTAGCCTGACAGGGGACGAGCAGTACTTC. This encodes CASSLTGDEQYF. The variable domain in full, completed from reference TRBV19 and TRBJ2-7, reads DGGITQSPKYLFRKEGQNVTLSCEQNLNHDAMYWYRQDPGQGLRLIYYSQIVNDFQKGDIAEGYSVSREKKESFPLTVTSAQKNPTAFYLCASSLTGDEQYFGPGTRLTVT.

The rearrangement joins TRBV5-1 to TRBJ2-7, with 7 bases fitting TRBD1. J was trimmed by 2 bases and V by 4 bases; bases with no gene match: 9. This CDR3 comprises 15 residues. CDR1 and CDR2 from the germline V gene are SGHRS and YFSETQ. CDR3 sequence (DNA): TGCGCCAGCAGCCAGCTTTGGGGACAGACCTACGAGCAGTACTTC. Translated, it gives CASSQLWGQTYEQYF. The full variable domain, with the rest looked up from reference TRBV5-1 and TRBJ2-7, is KAGVTQTPRYLIKTRGQQVTLSCSPISGHRSVSWYQQTPGQGLQFLFEYFSETQRNKGNFPGRFSGRQFSNSRSEMNVSTLELGDSALYLCASSQLWGQTYEQYFGPGTRLTVT.

This chain joins TRBV10-1 and TRBJ2-3; 10 nucleotides align to TRBD2. With V trimmed by 0 bases and J by 5 bases, 2 bases remained unmatched. The germline V gene encodes CDR1 WNHNN and CDR2 SYGVQD (reference sequence). The length of the CDR3 is 15 residues. The CDR3: CASSESLAGKDTQYF. CDR3 DNA sequence: TGCGCCAGCAGTGAGTCACTAGCGGGGAAAGATACGCAGTATTTT.